These 32 T cell receptor beta chains were sequenced from one sample in a study of blood T cell repertoires in COVID-19. Measured with immunoSEQ multiplex PCR; TCRdb has only the in-frame clones, and not every one. Among a few hundred thousand clones, over 75% were seen once, and the ten largest hold approximately 8.1%. The sequenced sample consisted of peripheral blood. The receptors shown here come from a woman aged 45 to 65 who had recovered from COVID-19.

The rearrangement joins TRBV3-1 (or the pseudogene TRBV3-2) to TRBJ2-1; TRBD2 is a possible D gene (7 bases). V lost 0 bases and J 9 bases, leaving 18 bases between the germline ends. The V gene's germline CDR1 is LGHDT and CDR2 YNNKEL (reference sequence). This CDR3 is built from 16 residues. The CDR3 sequence: CASSQDGGGQYSEQFF. The CDR3 coding sequence is TGTGCCAGCAGCCAAGATGGGGGGGGCCAATATAGTGAGCAGTTCTTC.

The rearrangement joins TRBV19 to TRBJ1-1, with TRBD1 matching 7 bases. The V gene end was trimmed by 7 bases and the J gene end by 4 bases; junction bases not matched to a gene: 12. The germline gives CDR1 LNHDA, CDR2 SQIVND (reference sequence). This CDR3 region has 15 residues. Written as DNA, the CDR3 is TGTGCCAGTAATGGAAACCAGGGGGTGGTCACTGAAGCTTTCTTT. This codes for CASNGNQGVVTEAFF.

V usage is TRBV24-1 and J usage is TRBJ1-2, with D uncertain. Trimming pared 4 bases from V and 3 bases from J, leaving 14 bases between. Germline CDR1 KGHDR, CDR2 SFDVKD. This CDR3 is 15 amino acids long. CDR3 amino acids: CATSDRRGGYYGYTF. The CDR3 DNA reads as TGTGCCACCAGTGACCGTCGAGGCGGCTACTATGGCTACACCTTC.

The V and J genes are TRBV3-1 (or the pseudogene TRBV3-2) and TRBJ2-3, with 7 nucleotides matching TRBD2. CDR1 and CDR2 (germline): LGHDT, YNNKEL (reference sequence). CDR3 length: 14 residues. The ends lost 0 bases at V and 4 bases at J; junction bases unmatched: 1. The CDR3 nucleotides read TGTGCCAGCAGCCAAGACGCGGGAGCAGATACGCAGTATTTT. This gives the protein CASSQDAGADTQYF.

The chain employs TRBV5-4 and TRBJ1-2; D uncertain. The V gene's germline CDR1 is SGHNT and CDR2 YYREEE (reference sequence). The V end was cut by 2 bases, the J end by 4 bases, with 15 bases between. The CDR3 runs to 15 residues. For the CDR3, the DNA is TGTGCCAGCAGCTTAGATATAACCGCGGTCTATGGCTACACCTTC. Translated: CASSLDITAVYGYTF. The whole variable domain, filled in from reference TRBV5-4 and TRBJ1-2, reads ETGVTQSPTHLIKTRGQQVTLRCSSQSGHNTVSWYQQALGQGPQFIFQYYREEENGRGNFPPRFSGLQFPNYSSELNVNALELDDSALYLCASSLDITAVYGYTFGSGTRLTVV.

The CDR3 region is CASSVDLAVYNEQFF. In DNA form, the CDR3 reads TGTGCCAGCAGCGTAGACCTAGCGGTCTACAATGAGCAGTTCTTC. The chain is built from TRBV9 and TRBJ2-1; 7 positions agree with TRBD2. The CDR3 is made up of 15 amino acids. The germline V gene has CDR1 SGDLS and CDR2 YYNGEE. V trimming: 0 bases; J trimming: 3 bases; junction bases outside the gene matches: 3. Full variable domain (outside the CDR3, taken from reference TRBV9 and TRBJ2-1): DSGVTQTPKHLITATGQRVTLRCSPRSGDLSVYWYQQSLDQGLQFLIQYYNGEERAKGNILERFSAQQFPDLHSELNLSSLELGDSALYFCASSVDLAVYNEQFFGPGTRLTVL.

The chain has TRBV2 and TRBJ2-7, with D perhaps TRBD1 (6 bases). Trimming took 0 bases from V and 3 from J, leaving 9 bases between them. Germline CDR1 is SNHLY and CDR2 is FYNNEI. There are 14 residues in the CDR3. The CDR3 sequence: CASSEAGGNYEQYF. CDR3 in DNA: TGTGCCAGCAGTGAAGCAGGGGGTAACTACGAGCAGTACTTC.

For this clone: The sample holds other DNA sequences that translate to the same CDR3. The chain is built from TRBV29-1 and TRBJ1-1; the D is unclear. Germline loops: CDR1 SQVTM, CDR2 ANQGSEA. The length of the CDR3 is 13 residues. Trimming left V 4 bases short and J 1 base short, with 10 bases between. CDR3 residues: CSVGEGPNTEAFF. The CDR3 DNA is TGCAGCGTTGGTGAGGGCCCGAACACTGAAGCTTTCTTT.

The chain couples TRBV4-1 to TRBJ2-1; 9 bases agree with TRBD2. Germline V gene data show CDR1 as MGHRA and CDR2 as YSYEKL. The CDR3 loop spans 15 amino acids. With 6 bases clipped from V and 3 bases from J, the junction kept 6 bases outside the gene matches. This CDR3 reads CASRGGLANYNEQFF. CDR3 bases: TGCGCCAGCAGGGGCGGACTAGCGAACTACAATGAGCAGTTCTTC.

The chain recombines TRBV28 with TRBJ1-2, with TRBD1 matching 7 bases. Per germline, CDR1 MDHEN and CDR2 SYDVKM. V lost 6 bases to trimming and J lost 3 bases; unmatched junction nucleotides: 4. This CDR3 is built from 13 residues. CDR3 sequence (DNA): TGTGCCAGCAGCCGTGGACAGGACTATGGCTACACCTTC. It yields the protein CASSRGQDYGYTF.

The chain links TRBV2 to TRBJ2-7, with 7 bases identical to TRBD1. Germline CDR1 SNHLY, CDR2 FYNNEI. J gave up 4 bases and V 8 bases, and 17 bases lay outside the gene matches. The CDR3 loop spans 16 amino acids. The CDR3 sequence is CASLLQPGTAAYEQYF. CDR3 nucleotide sequence: TGTGCCAGCCTACTCCAACCTGGGACAGCTGCTTACGAGCAGTACTTC. Full variable domain (remainder filled in from reference TRBV2 and TRBJ2-7): EPEVTQTPSHQVTQMGQEVILRCVPISNHLYFYWYRQILGQKVEFLVSFYNNEISEKSEIFDDQFSVERPDGSNFTLKIRSTKLEDSAMYFCASLLQPGTAAYEQYFGPGTRLTVT.

V and J are TRBV5-1 and TRBJ2-5; TRBD1 matches at 8 bases. J gave up 3 bases and V 3 bases, and 7 bases lay outside the gene matches. Germline V gene sequence: CDR1 SGHRS, CDR2 YFSETQ. The CDR3 has 15 amino acids. The CDR3 protein is CASSWTDRVEETQYF. DNA of the CDR3: TGCGCCAGCAGCTGGACGGACAGGGTGGAAGAGACCCAGTACTTC.

This chain links TRBV11-2 with TRBJ2-7; TRBD1 is a possible D gene (5 bases). The V and J ends lost 4 bases and 2 bases respectively, with 12 bases between them. Germline loops: CDR1 SGHAT, CDR2 FQNNGV. This CDR3 comprises 14 residues. CDR3 loop: CASSSRTIAYEQYF. The CDR3 DNA follows: TGTGCCAGCAGCTCACGGACAATTGCCTACGAGCAGTACTTC.

The CDR3 DNA sequence: TGTGCCAGTAGCTGGGGCCGGAACACTGAAGCTTTCTTT. It specifies CASSWGRNTEAFF. J is TRBJ1-1 and V is TRBV19; TRBD1 is a possible D gene (5 bases). The CDR3 consists of 13 residues. Germline V gene data show CDR1 as LNHDA and CDR2 as SQIVND (reference sequence). Between the trimmed V and J ends, which lost 6 bases and 1 base, there was a span of 9 bases.

The chain employs TRBV6-5 and TRBJ2-2; D perhaps matches TRBD1 (5 bases). Germline loops: CDR1 MNHEY, CDR2 SVGAGI. Trimming removed 8 bases from V and 5 bases from J, with 15 bases in between. The CDR3 contains 14 residues. As DNA, the CDR3 is TGTGCCAGCTATGCAGGGTCTGGGACCGGGGAGCTGTTTTTT. Its translation: CASYAGSGTGELFF.

V gene TRBV6-2 or TRBV6-3 combines with J gene TRBJ2-5; 7 bases line up with TRBD2. With 6 bases clipped from V and 5 bases from J, the junction kept 9 bases outside the gene matches. The CDR3 consists of 14 residues. CDR1 MNHEY and CDR2 SVGEGT come from the germline V gene. Written as DNA, the CDR3 is TGTGCCAGCAGCCACGGGGGAGGGGTGGAGACCCAGTACTTC. As protein: CASSHGGGVETQYF.

This chain uses TRBV4-3 with TRBJ2-5; TRBD1 matches at 9 bases. The length of the CDR3 is 15 residues. V shed 1 base and J 5 bases; nucleotides not matched to a gene: 5. Germline V lookup: CDR1 LGHNA, CDR2 YSLEER. In DNA, the CDR3 is TGCGCCAGCAGCCAAGGGACAGGGGATCGGGAGACCCAGTACTTC. It is translated as CASSQGTGDRETQYF.

The chain combines TRBV4-3 with TRBJ2-1; D remains unclear. With 0 bases removed from V and 5 bases from J, the gap between germline ends came to 11 bases. This CDR3 has 15 residues. Germline values: CDR1 LGHNA, CDR2 YSLEER. CDR3 DNA sequence: TGCGCCAGCAGCCAAGACCCCAGAGGAAACAATGAGCAGTTCTTC. It specifies CASSQDPRGNNEQFF.

This sequence joins TRBV15 and TRBJ2-1, with D possibly matching TRBD2 (6 bases). Looked up from germline, CDR1 is LNHNV and CDR2 is YYDKDF (reference sequence). This CDR3 is 18 amino acids long. Deletions cut 0 bases from V and 5 bases from J, with 20 bases between. The CDR3 here is CATSREVAGRDPDNEQFF. The CDR3 DNA follows: TGTGCCACCAGCAGAGAGGTCGCGGGGCGGGATCCTGACAATGAGCAGTTCTTC. Variable domain in full (rest from reference TRBV15 and TRBJ2-1): DAMVIQNPRYQVTQFGKPVTLSCSQTLNHNVMYWYQQKSSQAPKLLFHYYDKDFNNEADTPDNFQSRRPNTSFCFLDIRSPGLGDTAMYLCATSREVAGRDPDNEQFFGPGTRLTVL.

This clone was found once. Its ends do not fully match the called genes, so a read error is possible. The rearrangement links TRBV19 to TRBJ2-5, with 9 bases matching TRBD1. From germline, CDR1 is LNHDA and CDR2 SQIVND (reference sequence). The length of the CDR3 is 13 residues. The CDR3 coding sequence is TGTGCCAGTAGTCCAAATAGACGGGACAGGGAACACTTC. It codes for CASSPNRRDREHF.

Only a few counts were recorded for this clone. This chain connects TRBV28 to TRBJ2-1; TRBD1 matches at 7 bases. Trimming cost V 7 bases and J 5 bases; bases outside gene matches: 5. CDR3 length: 13 residues. CDR1 is MDHEN, CDR2 SYDVKM, per germline. The CDR3 reads CASTRTGHNEQFF. The DNA for the CDR3 is TGTGCCAGCACCCGGACAGGCCACAATGAGCAGTTCTTC. The full variable domain, its missing parts supplied by reference TRBV28 and TRBJ2-1, is DVKVTQSSRYLVKRTGEKVFLECVQDMDHENMFWYRQDPGLGLRLIYFSYDVKMKEKGDIPEGYSVSREKKERFSLILESASTNQTSMYLCASTRTGHNEQFFGPGTRLTVL.

The V and J genes are TRBV7-3 and TRBJ2-1; TRBD2 matches 8 bases. J was trimmed by 0 bases and V by 5 bases; bases with no gene match: 9. This CDR3 is built from 17 residues. The germline gives CDR1 SGHTA, CDR2 FQGTGA. CDR3 nucleotide sequence: TGTGCCAGCAGCCCCATGAGCGGGAGATTCTCCTACAATGAGCAGTTCTTC. This encodes CASSPMSGRFSYNEQFF.

The genes are TRBV30 and TRBJ2-7; D possibly corresponds to TRBD1 (7 bases). The germline CDR1 and CDR2 sequences are GTSNPN and SVGIG (reference sequence). This CDR3 is 13 amino acids long. Trimming stripped 2 bases from V and 6 bases from J, with 14 bases between. This chain's CDR3 is CAWSNRQGGEQYF. Here the CDR3 DNA reads TGTGCCTGGAGTAACCGACAGGGAGGCGAGCAGTACTTC.

This clone was observed a single time. The chain combines TRBV7-2 with TRBJ2-1; 11 positions agree with TRBD2. The CDR3 sequence is 12 residues long. V dropped 5 bases and J dropped 11; count of bases not matched to a gene: 2. CDR1 is SGHTA and CDR2 is FQGNSA in the germline V gene. CDR3 sequence (DNA): TGTGCCAGCAGCCGACTAGCGGGAAAGCAGTTCTTC. Amino acid sequence: CASSRLAGKQFF.

The chain uses TRBV10-3 and TRBJ2-1; maybe TRBD1 (5 bases). The V and J ends lost 3 bases and 7 bases respectively, with 13 bases between them. Germline V CDR1 and CDR2: ENHRY, SYGVKD. The CDR3 has 14 amino acids. This CDR3 is CAISEGVKGNEQFF. The CDR3 DNA sequence: TGTGCCATCAGTGAAGGGGTTAAGGGGAATGAGCAGTTCTTC.

Only one count was recorded for this clone. The CDR3: CASSLIDRHGYTF. Here the CDR3 DNA reads TGTGCCAGCAGTTTAATAGACAGACATGGCTACACCTTC. The V gene is TRBV28, the J gene TRBJ1-2; D perhaps matches TRBD1 (5 bases). This CDR3 contains 13 residues. With 2 bases removed from V and 6 bases from J, the gap between germline ends came to 10 bases. Germline V lookup: CDR1 MDHEN, CDR2 SYDVKM.

The rearrangement links TRBV11-2 to TRBJ2-1; a weak D match, TRBD1 (5 bases). This CDR3 is 17 amino acids long. CDR1 SGHAT and CDR2 FQNNGV come from the germline V gene. Trimming shortened V by 5 bases and J by 0 bases, and 17 bases separated the two germline ends. CDR3: CASSTAWGLSSYNEQFF. The CDR3 bases are TGTGCCAGCAGCACGGCCTGGGGCCTAAGCTCCTACAATGAGCAGTTCTTC.

The chain has TRBV12-3 or TRBV12-4 and TRBJ1-5; 8 bases are shared with TRBD1. V lost 10 bases and J lost 3; bases outside the gene matches: 5. This CDR3 is 13 amino acids long. CDR3 sequence reads: CATRTGSNQPQHF. As DNA, the CDR3 is TGTGCCACCAGGACAGGGTCCAATCAGCCCCAGCATTTT.

The V call is TRBV5-4, the J call TRBJ2-7, with TRBD2 matching over 11 bases. This CDR3 comprises 13 residues. Unmatched junction bases numbered 4, after V lost 6 bases and J lost 5 bases. Germline assignment: CDR1 SGHNT and CDR2 YYREEE (reference sequence). The CDR3 DNA reads TGTGCCAGCAAGCTAGCGGGAGGAGACGAGCAGTACTTC. Its translation is CASKLAGGDEQYF.

This clone was observed a few times. The chain recombines TRBV11-3 with TRBJ1-1; D perhaps matches TRBD1 (6 bases). The germline gives CDR1 SGHNT, CDR2 YENEEA. CDR3 length: 13 amino acids. V gave up 0 bases and J gave up 8 bases, with 10 bases separating them. CDR3 residues: CASSLDAGGEAFF. The CDR3 DNA is TGTGCCAGCAGCTTAGATGCGGGGGGCGAAGCTTTCTTT.

V is TRBV27 and J is TRBJ2-5; 10 bases match TRBD2. The V segment lost 5 bases and the J segment 5 bases; nucleotides outside the gene matches: 8. The CDR3 runs to 15 residues. CDR1 is MNHEY and CDR2 is SMNVEV in the germline V gene (reference sequence). The CDR3 coding sequence is TGTGCCAGCAGTGCCCTTCTAGCGGGGGATGAGACCCAGTACTTC. Protein: CASSALLAGDETQYF.

J is TRBJ2-7 and V is TRBV4-1; the match to TRBD1 covers 9 bases. Trimming removed 4 bases from V and 1 base from J; junction bases left unmatched: 5. Germline loops: CDR1 MGHRA, CDR2 YSYEKL. The CDR3 spans 15 residues. CDR3 coding DNA: TGCGCCAGCAGCCTAGGACAGGGGATGTCCTACGAGCAGTACTTC. Amino acids: CASSLGQGMSYEQYF.